A single sample gave rise to the 17 T cell receptor beta chains below, sequenced in a study of cytomegalovirus exposure and HLA in healthy donors. Measured with immunoSEQ multiplex PCR; TCRdb has only the in-frame clones, and not every one. The sample lists about 110,000 clones, around 85% occurring once. The sample taken for sequencing was PBMCs. The receptors stem from a woman between 18 and 29 years old in good health and CMV-seronegative.

The table lists this clone with a count of one. The V call is TRBV7-9, the J call TRBJ2-1, with TRBD1 matching 7 bases. The CDR3 runs 14 residues. CDR1 and CDR2 (germline): SEHNR, FQNEAQ (reference sequence). Losses at the gene ends were 4 bases for V and 4 bases for J; bases not matched to a gene: 4. In nucleotides, the CDR3 is TGTGCCAGCAGCTCCCCGGGACAGTACAATGAGCAGTTCTTC. Translation: CASSSPGQYNEQFF.

This clone has only one observation. The chain has TRBV5-4 and TRBJ1-1, with D hard to call. V was pared by 4 bases and J by 1 base, with 14 bases between. CDR1 is SGHNT, CDR2 YYREEE, per germline (reference sequence). CDR3 length equals 15 residues. This CDR3 reads CASSRTQAPNTEAFF. In DNA form, the CDR3 reads TGTGCCAGCAGCAGAACGCAGGCGCCGAACACTGAAGCTTTCTTT.

This sequence joins TRBV9 and TRBJ2-1; 8 nucleotides line up with TRBD2. The V gene end was trimmed by 4 bases and the J gene end by 7 bases; junction bases not matched to a gene: 13. CDR1 and CDR2 from the germline V gene are SGDLS and YYNGEE. The CDR3 is made up of 16 amino acids. The CDR3 sequence: CASSTERGGVTNEQFF. The CDR3 region has the DNA TGTGCCAGCAGCACTGAACGGGGGGGCGTGACGAATGAGCAGTTCTTC.

The CDR3 nucleotides read TGCGCCAGCAGCTCGGGACAGGGGAAGGTATCTAATGAAAAACTGTTTTTT. As protein: CASSSGQGKVSNEKLFF. The chain is built from TRBV5-1 and TRBJ1-4, with TRBD1 matching 10 bases. In germline, CDR1 is SGHRS, CDR2 YFSETQ. This CDR3 has 17 amino acids. V shed 3 bases and J 3 bases; nucleotides not matched to a gene: 8.

The chain has TRBV30 and TRBJ2-4; D may be TRBD2 (6 bases). The CDR3 is 19 residues long. Germline assignment: CDR1 GTSNPN and CDR2 SVGIG (reference sequence). V shed 0 bases and J shed 0 bases, with 21 bases lying between them. The CDR3 DNA reads TGTGCCTGGAGTGTTAAGTTTGAGGAGGGGTCGGGAGCCAAAAACATTCAGTACTTC. Its protein is CAWSVKFEEGSGAKNIQYF.

The genes are TRBV30 and TRBJ1-2; no clear D. The CDR3 extends over 15 amino acids. V was cut by 8 bases and J by 0 bases, with 19 bases left in between. Germline V CDR1 and CDR2: GTSNPN, SVGIG (reference sequence). CDR3 bases: TGTGCCATGCCGTCTCGGTCATTTCCTAACTATGGCTACACCTTC. Translating it yields CAMPSRSFPNYGYTF. Drawing the rest from reference TRBV30 and TRBJ1-2, the complete variable domain is SQTIHQWPATLVQPVGSPLSLECTVEGTSNPNLYWYRQAAGRGLQLLFYSVGIGQISSEVPQNLSASRPQDRQFILSSKKLLLSDSGFYLCAMPSRSFPNYGYTFGSGTRLTVV.

This chain links TRBV2 with TRBJ2-7; 7 bases map to TRBD2. Per the germline V gene, CDR1 is SNHLY and CDR2 is FYNNEI. Trimming took 0 bases from V and 0 from J; bases not matched to a gene: 20. The CDR3 has 21 amino acids. Here the CDR3 DNA reads TGTGCCAGCAGTGAAGCGGGGAGACGGGACTACGAATACGTGTTCTCCTACGAGCAGTACTTC. This gives the protein CASSEAGRRDYEYVFSYEQYF.

V usage is TRBV7-2 and J usage is TRBJ1-2, with 7 positions matching TRBD1. Trimming cost V 1 base and J 4 bases; bases outside gene matches: 9. Germline values: CDR1 SGHTA, CDR2 FQGNSA. This CDR3 is built from 16 residues. The CDR3 region is CASSLDSRGFGYGYTF. CDR3 bases: TGTGCCAGCAGCTTAGATAGCAGGGGGTTCGGCTATGGCTACACCTTC.

The chain links TRBV6-5 to TRBJ1-6, with D maybe TRBD1 (5 bases). There are 15 residues in the CDR3. Trimming left V 6 bases short and J 3 bases short, with 12 bases between. Germline V lookup: CDR1 MNHEY, CDR2 SVGAGI. CDR3 bases: TGTGCCAGCAGGTCGCAGGGTGGCTATAATTCACCCCTCCACTTT. It encodes CASRSQGGYNSPLHF.

This clone was picked up a small number of times. The chain combines TRBV5-1 with TRBJ1-1, with D hard to call. V lost 4 bases to trimming and J lost 0 bases, with 7 bases between them. Germline assignment: CDR1 SGHRS and CDR2 YFSETQ. This CDR3 is built from 13 residues. CDR3 DNA sequence: TGCGCCAGCAGCACAAACCTGAACACTGAAGCTTTCTTT. Translated: CASSTNLNTEAFF.

The genes are TRBV4-1 and TRBJ1-6; D remains ambiguous. The CDR3 length is 17 residues. Germline-derived CDR1 and CDR2 are MGHRA and YSYEKL. Trimming took off 0 bases at V and 9 bases at J, with 18 bases between the two ends. The CDR3: CASSQERTRRMGSPLHF. The CDR3 region has the DNA TGCGCCAGCAGCCAAGAAAGAACAAGGAGGATGGGTTCACCCCTCCACTTT.

This clone was seen just once. This chain uses TRBV13 with TRBJ2-1; possibly TRBD2 for D (7 bases). Trimming removed 4 bases at V and 0 bases at J, with 13 bases between. The length of the CDR3 is 16 residues. The germline gives CDR1 PRHDT, CDR2 FYEKMQ (reference sequence). DNA of the CDR3: TGTGCCAGCAGCTCGAAGGGGGGGACCTCCTACAATGAGCAGTTCTTC. This codes for CASSSKGGTSYNEQFF.

The chain recombines TRBV7-9 with TRBJ2-5; D remains unclear. V lost 1 base to trimming and J lost 5 bases, with 8 bases between them. The CDR3 sequence is 13 residues long. Germline V lookup: CDR1 SEHNR, CDR2 FQNEAQ (reference sequence). The CDR3 nucleotides read TGTGCCAGCAGCTTAGTTCACCGGGAGACCCAGTACTTC. Translated, it gives CASSLVHRETQYF.

The J gene is TRBJ2-1, the V gene TRBV7-6; 9 bases line up with TRBD1. J was trimmed by 8 bases and V by 4 bases; bases with no gene match: 15. Germline values: CDR1 SGHVS, CDR2 FNYEAQ. The CDR3 is 17 residues long. The DNA of the CDR3 is TGTGCCAGCAGCTCTCGGGGCGGGACAGGGTTTAGTCATGAGCAGTTCTTC. It translates to CASSSRGGTGFSHEQFF. Full variable domain (missing parts from reference TRBV7-6 and TRBJ2-1): GAGVSQSPRYKVTKRGQDVALRCDPISGHVSLYWYRQALGQGPEFLTYFNYEAQQDKSGLPNDRFSAERPEGSISTLTIQRTEQRDSAMYRCASSSRGGTGFSHEQFFGPGTRLTVL.

The chain employs TRBV7-9 and TRBJ2-3; 13 bases map to TRBD2. CDR3 length: 18 amino acids. V trimming: 5 bases; J trimming: 4 bases; junction bases outside the gene matches: 12. Germline CDR1 is SEHNR and CDR2 is FQNEAQ (reference sequence). The CDR3 region has the DNA TGTGCCAGCAGCGAAGTACTAGCGGGGGGGCCCTGGCCAGATACGCAGTATTTT. It is translated as CASSEVLAGGPWPDTQYF.

The chain employs TRBV19 and TRBJ1-2; a possible D gene is TRBD1 (6 bases). From germline, CDR1 is LNHDA and CDR2 SQIVND (reference sequence). V lost 5 bases to trimming and J lost 6 bases, with 13 bases between them. The CDR3 has 13 amino acids. CDR3 loop: CASSSQGQDGYTF. The CDR3 nucleotides read TGTGCCAGTAGTTCACAGGGCCAGGATGGCTACACCTTC.

The V and J genes are TRBV9 and TRBJ2-2; D is perhaps TRBD1 (6 bases). The V end was cut by 3 bases, the J end by 4 bases, with 13 bases between. CDR1 is SGDLS and CDR2 is YYNGEE in the germline V gene. CDR3 size: 15 residues. The CDR3 coding sequence is TGTGCCAGCAGCGACAGGGTTGGGCTCACCGGGGAGCTGTTTTTT. Translating gives CASSDRVGLTGELFF.